Listed here are 30 T cell receptor beta chains from one sample, sequenced in a study of post-analysis software for immune sequencing data. The TCR beta cDNA libraries carried unique molecular identifiers. One entry per CDR3 protein, called by TCRdb with MiXCR from the PCR reads. The sample holds about 540,000 distinct CDR3 sequences; 34% are singletons and the top ten take 4.5% to 7.5%. Their antigens remain unidentified. Overall study results and limits: Controls had lower frequencies than patients of five or six TRBV segments, which included TRBV5-6, TRBV5-1 and TRBV20-1.

Material for sequencing was blood. The receptors were sampled from a girl under 18 with multiple sclerosis.

This chain joins TRBV3-1 and TRBJ2-3; no clear D. Germline CDR1 LGHDT, CDR2 YNNKEL (reference sequence). This CDR3 is 16 amino acids long. The V end lost 2 bases, the J end lost 4 bases, and 16 bases lay between the germline ends. In DNA, the CDR3 is TGTGCCAGCAGCCAACTGAGCAACCCCGGTGCAGATACGCAGTATTTT. Translated: CASSQLSNPGADTQYF.

The chain employs TRBV11-2 and TRBJ2-1; 12 bases match TRBD2. Trimming removed 2 bases from V and 8 bases from J; junction bases left unmatched: 16. The CDR3 spans 19 residues. Per the germline V gene, CDR1 is SGHAT and CDR2 is FQNNGV. The CDR3, as DNA: TGTGCCAGCAGCTTACGGACCCTAGCGGGGGGGCCGTTATGGGATGAGCAGTTCTTC. This encodes CASSLRTLAGGPLWDEQFF.

The V gene is TRBV9, the J gene TRBJ2-3; either TRBD1 or TRBD2 may fit D (6 bases each). The CDR3 sequence is 14 residues long. The V and J ends lost 7 bases and 1 base respectively, with 13 bases between them. Germline CDR1 and CDR2: SGDLS and YYNGEE. The CDR3 spells CASGGQPGTDTQYF. In DNA, the CDR3 is TGTGCCAGCGGGGGGCAGCCAGGCACAGATACGCAGTATTTT.

The CDR3 coding sequence is TGTGCCAGCAGCTTAGTGGGCGGCAACCATGGCTACACCTTC. It codes for CASSLVGGNHGYTF. The chain employs TRBV7-9 and TRBJ1-2; the D is unclear. Per germline, CDR1 SEHNR and CDR2 FQNEAQ (reference sequence). Trimming removed 1 base from V and 6 bases from J, with 12 bases in between. The CDR3 contains 14 residues. Full variable domain (remainder filled in from reference TRBV7-9 and TRBJ1-2): DTGVSQNPRHKITKRGQNVTFRCDPISEHNRLYWYRQTLGQGPEFLTYFQNEAQLEKSRLLSDRFSAERPKGSFSTLEIQRTEQGDSAMYLCASSLVGGNHGYTFGSGTRLTVV.

This chain connects TRBV20-1 to TRBJ2-1; 10 bases map to TRBD1. Germline trimming cut 2 bases from V and 8 bases from J; bases unmatched to any gene: 9. CDR3 length: 15 amino acids. From germline, CDR1 is DFQATT and CDR2 SNEGSKA (reference sequence). The chain's CDR3 is CSARRSGQGYDEQFF. For the CDR3, the DNA is TGCAGTGCTAGACGCTCGGGACAGGGGTATGATGAGCAGTTCTTC.

This clonotype was found a few times. The chain combines TRBV20-1 with TRBJ2-5; 8 bases match TRBD1. This CDR3 is built from 13 residues. The ends lost 6 bases at V and 4 bases at J; junction bases unmatched: 7. Germline CDR1 and CDR2: DFQATT and SNEGSKA (reference sequence). The CDR3 region is CSATTGGGETQYF. Written as DNA, the CDR3 is TGCAGTGCGACTACAGGGGGAGGAGAGACCCAGTACTTC.

The J gene is TRBJ1-1, the V gene TRBV5-1, with D unclear. Germline CDR1 SGHRS, CDR2 YFSETQ. The CDR3 has 14 amino acids. The germline V and J ends were trimmed by 5 bases and 9 bases, with 20 bases remaining between them. The CDR3 DNA is TGCGCCAGCAGTTCCGACGGACTCCTTACCCAAGCTTTCTTT. Its protein is CASSSDGLLTQAFF.

This clonotype was counted only a few times. The chain has TRBV6-5 and TRBJ1-2, with 9 bases that match TRBD1. CDR3 size: 16 residues. Germline CDR1 MNHEY, CDR2 SVGAGI. The V segment lost 7 bases and the J segment 5 bases; nucleotides outside the gene matches: 14. In DNA, the CDR3 is TGTGCCAGCACCCAGGACAGGGGTGAAGACGGGTATGGCTACACCTTC. Translation gives CASTQDRGEDGYGYTF.

The chain combines TRBV29-1 with TRBJ2-3, with D perhaps matching TRBD1 or TRBD2 (5 bases each). Germline CDR1 is SQVTM and CDR2 is ANQGSEA. The germline V and J ends were trimmed by 2 bases and 3 bases, with 9 bases remaining between them. This CDR3 has 13 residues. CDR3 nucleotides: TGCAGCGTTGAACAGGGACCAACAGATACGCAGTATTTT. It translates to CSVEQGPTDTQYF.

The chain couples TRBV7-2 to TRBJ2-5; D possibly corresponds to TRBD2 (7 bases). CDR1 is SGHTA and CDR2 is FQGNSA in the germline V gene. CDR3 length: 15 amino acids. V lost 5 bases to trimming and J lost 4 bases, with 17 bases between them. CDR3 residues: CASSLMGGRGETQYF. DNA for the CDR3: TGTGCCAGCAGCCTCATGGGGGGGCGGGGAGAGACCCAGTACTTC.

This clonotype has a handful of counts. V and J are TRBV7-3 and TRBJ2-3; the D is unclear. The V and J ends lost 2 bases and 3 bases respectively, with 9 bases between them. Looked up from germline, CDR1 is SGHTA and CDR2 is FQGTGA. The CDR3 spans 14 residues. This CDR3 reads CASSLGSETDTQYF. CDR3 nucleotide sequence: TGTGCCAGCAGCTTAGGTTCCGAAACAGATACGCAGTATTTT. Full variable domain (missing parts from reference TRBV7-3 and TRBJ2-3): GAGVSQTPSNKVTEKGKYVELRCDPISGHTALYWYRQSLGQGPEFLIYFQGTGAADDSGLPNDRFFAVRPEGSVSTLKIQRTERGDSAVYLCASSLGSETDTQYFGPGTRLTVL.

The chain couples TRBV12-3 or TRBV12-4 to TRBJ2-1; 10 bases match TRBD2. The CDR3 sequence is 15 residues long. V dropped 3 bases and J dropped 6; count of bases not matched to a gene: 5. The CDR3, as DNA: TGTGCCAGCAGTTTCCTAGCGGGGGCGACCAATGAGCAGTTCTTC. Translated, it gives CASSFLAGATNEQFF.

This rearrangement joins TRBV5-1 to TRBJ2-7, with TRBD1 matching over 9 bases. Losses at the gene ends were 4 bases for V and 0 bases for J; bases not matched to a gene: 8. Germline lookup yields CDR1 SGHRS and CDR2 YFSETQ. The CDR3 extends over 16 amino acids. The CDR3 bases are TGCGCCAGCAGCCACGGACAGGGGTCAATCTCCTACGAGCAGTACTTC. Its protein is CASSHGQGSISYEQYF.

This clonotype was observed once. This rearrangement joins TRBV25-1 to TRBJ1-2, with 7 positions matching TRBD1. Germline loops: CDR1 MGHDK, CDR2 SYGVNS. V trimming: 6 bases; J trimming: 8 bases; junction bases outside the gene matches: 12. The CDR3 extends over 14 amino acids. CDR3 coding DNA: TGTGCCAGCAGGGAGGGGACAGTTGGCCTCGGCTACACCTTC. Amino acids: CASREGTVGLGYTF.

This clonotype occurred a few times. The chain recombines TRBV3-1 with TRBJ2-3; D not certain. Germline CDR1 and CDR2: LGHDT and YNNKEL (reference sequence). V was clipped by 3 bases and J by 0 bases, with 7 bases between them. The CDR3 has 14 amino acids. CDR3 residues: CASSHSPSTDTQYF. The CDR3 nucleotides are TGTGCCAGCAGCCATTCTCCTAGCACAGATACGCAGTATTTT.

This clonotype has a handful of counts. The chain has TRBV7-9 and TRBJ1-1, with a possible D match to TRBD1 (5 bases). This CDR3 spans 14 amino acids. Germline CDR1 SEHNR, CDR2 FQNEAQ (reference sequence). Deletions cut 7 bases from V and 1 base from J, with 13 bases between. The CDR3 is CASKTPGANTEAFF. The CDR3 bases are TGTGCCAGCAAAACCCCTGGGGCGAACACTGAAGCTTTCTTT. Combining the CDR3 with reference TRBV7-9 and TRBJ1-1 gives the whole variable domain DTGVSQNPRHKITKRGQNVTFRCDPISEHNRLYWYRQTLGQGPEFLTYFQNEAQLEKSRLLSDRFSAERPKGSFSTLEIQRTEQGDSAMYLCASKTPGANTEAFFGQGTRLTVV.

CDR3 DNA: TGTGCCAGTAGTATGTGGACAGGGGGCGAAGAAAAACTGTTTTTT. Its protein product is CASSMWTGGEEKLFF. The V gene is TRBV19, the J gene TRBJ1-4, with 11 nucleotides matching TRBD1. V was pared by 3 bases and J by 8 bases, with 5 bases of the junction left unmatched. Looked up from germline, CDR1 is LNHDA and CDR2 is SQIVND (reference sequence). The CDR3 has 15 residues.

The V and J genes are TRBV20-1 and TRBJ2-1; 10 nucleotides match TRBD2. Trimming took 4 bases from V and 1 from J; bases not matched to a gene: 10. Germline CDR1 is DFQATT and CDR2 is SNEGSKA (reference sequence). The CDR3 is 17 residues long. The CDR3 sequence: CSAKTLAGALSYNEQFF. CDR3 sequence (DNA): TGCAGTGCTAAGACTCTAGCGGGGGCCCTTTCCTACAATGAGCAGTTCTTC.

V is TRBV29-1 and J is TRBJ1-1; D unclear. The CDR3 is 12 amino acids. V was pared by 3 bases and J by 5 bases, with 10 bases between. Germline V gene data show CDR1 as SQVTM and CDR2 as ANQGSEA. In DNA, the CDR3 is TGCAGCGTTGACCCCCACGAGACTGAAGCTTTCTTT. This sequence encodes CSVDPHETEAFF.

This clonotype was counted only a few times. V gene TRBV5-1 combines with J gene TRBJ1-1; D is possibly TRBD1 (5 bases). CDR3 size: 14 residues. V lost 2 bases and J lost 6, with 14 bases in between. CDR1 and CDR2 (germline): SGHRS, YFSETQ. The DNA for the CDR3 is TGCGCCAGCAGCTTTCGGGACGGGCGGGCTGAAGCTTTCTTT. It encodes CASSFRDGRAEAFF.

This chain joins TRBV5-1 and TRBJ1-1, with TRBD1 matching over 8 bases. Germline CDR1 reads SGHRS; CDR2 reads YFSETQ. J lost 1 base, V lost 2 bases, and 7 bases had no gene match. This CDR3 is built from 16 residues. The DNA of the CDR3 is TGCGCCAGCAGCTTCACTGCGGGGACAGGGAACACTGAAGCTTTCTTT. Its translation is CASSFTAGTGNTEAFF.

The rearrangement uses TRBV10-2 and TRBJ2-3, with D possibly TRBD2 on 6 matching bases. Germline V gene sequence: CDR1 WSHSY, CDR2 SAAADI. The CDR3 is made up of 15 amino acids. V dropped 8 bases and J dropped 2 bases, with 17 bases sitting between them. The CDR3 DNA sequence: TGCGCCAGCGCCTTGTTGGGCGGGAACACAGATACGCAGTATTTT. Protein product: CASALLGGNTDTQYF.

The chain is built from TRBV12-3 or TRBV12-4 and TRBJ2-1, with a tentative D call TRBD1 (6 bases). The V end was cut by 3 bases, the J end by 8 bases, with 14 bases between. This CDR3 spans 14 amino acids. The CDR3 nucleotides read TGTGCCAGCAGTTTCAGGCAGGGGAGCGATGAGCAGTTCTTC. It yields the protein CASSFRQGSDEQFF.

The chain joins TRBV20-1 to TRBJ2-3; D might be TRBD1 (5 bases). This CDR3 is 14 amino acids long. Trimming removed 4 bases from V and 6 bases from J, with 17 bases in between. The germline CDR1 and CDR2 sequences are DFQATT and SNEGSKA (reference sequence). The CDR3 is CSAIISGRLDTQYF. DNA for the CDR3: TGCAGTGCTATTATTTCAGGGCGGTTGGATACGCAGTATTTT.

This chain uses TRBV4-1 with TRBJ2-4; no reliable D call. Germline lookup yields CDR1 MGHRA and CDR2 YSYEKL. The CDR3 loop spans 14 amino acids. Trimming left V 0 bases short and J 1 base short, with 4 bases between. CDR3 sequence (DNA): TGCGCCAGCAGCCAAGAGTGGGCCAAAAACATTCAGTACTTC. Amino acid sequence: CASSQEWAKNIQYF.

The chain combines TRBV29-1 with TRBJ1-1, with D hard to call. This CDR3 comprises 12 residues. Trimming left V 4 bases short and J 5 bases short, with 11 bases between. CDR1 SQVTM and CDR2 ANQGSEA come from the germline V gene. This CDR3 is CSVVEAATEAFF. CDR3 sequence (DNA): TGCAGCGTTGTCGAGGCTGCGACTGAAGCTTTCTTT.

The rearrangement uses TRBV29-1 and TRBJ2-5, with a possible D match to TRBD2 (5 bases). Germline V gene lookup returns CDR1 SQVTM and CDR2 ANQGSEA. The CDR3 has 13 amino acids. The CDR3 region has the DNA TGCGGCGCTACGGTAGCGCTGGGAGAGACCCAGTACTTC. It specifies CGATVALGETQYF. The full variable domain, in which reference TRBV29-1 and TRBJ2-5 provide the parts outside the CDR3, is SAVISQKPSRDICQRGTSLTIQCQVDSQVTMMFWYRQQPGQSLTLIATANQGSEATYESGFVIDKFPISRPNLTFSTLTVSNMSPEDSSIYLCGATVALGETQYFGPGTRLLVL.

V gene TRBV29-1 combines with J gene TRBJ2-7; TRBD1 aligns across 9 bases. Germline V gene sequence: CDR1 SQVTM, CDR2 ANQGSEA. J lost 3 bases, V lost 1 base, and 4 bases had no gene match. This CDR3 has 14 amino acids. DNA for the CDR3: TGCAGCGTTGAAGTAGGGGACAGGGTCTACGAGCAGTACTTC. Protein: CSVEVGDRVYEQYF.

Only a few counts were recorded for this clonotype. This CDR3 is CASSPGGAGYGYTF. The CDR3 coding sequence is TGTGCCAGCAGCCCTGGGGGGGCCGGGTATGGCTACACCTTC. The rearrangement joins TRBV7-8 to TRBJ1-2, with D perhaps matching TRBD1 (6 bases). V was clipped by 5 bases and J by 5 bases, with 15 bases between them. In germline, CDR1 is SGHVS, CDR2 FQNEAQ. This CDR3 region has 14 residues.

This clonotype was seen a few times. The rearrangement joins TRBV12-3 or TRBV12-4 to TRBJ2-1; TRBD1 matches 9 bases. The V and J ends lost 5 bases and 4 bases, in that order; junction bases with no gene match: 6. This CDR3 has 15 residues. The CDR3 sequence: CASSGPGQGYNEQFF. The CDR3 DNA reads as TGTGCCAGCAGTGGGCCGGGACAGGGTTACAATGAGCAGTTCTTC.